The 17 T cell receptor beta chains below come from one sample, sequenced in a study of Graves' ophthalmopathy and Graves' hyperthyroidism. The TCR beta CDR3 regions underwent amplification from RNA transcripts. The workflow started with a first-round RT-PCR run with HTBI primers and then moved on to a second-round multiplex PCR. TCRdb independently ran MiXCR on the multiplex PCR reads; one entry per CDR3 protein. In the table there are 360,000 or so distinct CDR3 sequences, 18% of which are singletons. Sequencing input: peripheral blood. The origin of the receptors is a woman younger than 35 with Graves' ophthalmopathy.

The V and J genes are TRBV14 and TRBJ2-2; D is possibly TRBD2 (6 bases). V lost 4 bases and J 6 bases, leaving 15 bases between the germline ends. The CDR3 has 15 residues. Germline CDR1 SGHDN, CDR2 FVKESK. The CDR3 bases are TGTGCCAGCAGCCGCGAGTGGGGGGTCTCCGGGGAGCTGTTTTTT. Amino acid sequence: CASSREWGVSGELFF.

This clonotype was observed a handful of times. V and J are TRBV7-9 and TRBJ2-4, with D unclear. This CDR3 has 12 residues. Between the trimmed V and J ends, which lost 5 bases and 9 bases, there was a span of 11 bases. Germline CDR1 and CDR2: SEHNR and FQNEAQ (reference sequence). The DNA for the CDR3 is TGTGCCAGCAGCCCGGAGACTTCCATTCAGTACTTC. Amino acid sequence: CASSPETSIQYF.

The table lists this clonotype with many counts. This chain connects TRBV20-1 to TRBJ2-6; 8 nucleotides match TRBD2. The CDR3 has 19 amino acids. The germline CDR1 and CDR2 sequences are DFQATT and SNEGSKA (reference sequence). V shed 0 bases and J 0 bases; nucleotides not matched to a gene: 10. CDR3: CSARDRRAGEHSGANVLTF. The CDR3 coding sequence is TGCAGTGCTAGAGATCGACGAGCGGGGGAGCACTCTGGGGCCAACGTCCTGACTTTC.

This clonotype was seen at least ten times. This may stem from a read error, because a much larger clone lies one nucleotide away. V usage is TRBV7-2 and J usage is TRBJ2-7, with unresolved D. The germline V gene encodes CDR1 SGHTA and CDR2 FQGNSA. CDR3 length: 14 amino acids. Here the CDR3 reads CANSLQPDRSEQYF. In DNA, the CDR3 is TGTGCCAACAGCTTACAGCCCGACCGTTCGGAGCAGTACTTC. Full variable domain (missing parts from reference TRBV7-2 and TRBJ2-7): GAGVSQSPSNKVTEKGKDVELRCDPISGHTALYWYRQSLGQGLEFLIYFQGNSAPDKSGLPSDRFSAERTGGSVSTLTIQRTQQEDSAVYLCANSLQPDRSEQYFGPGTRLTVT.

In this sample, this clonotype turned up many times. The chain joins TRBV20-1 to TRBJ1-5; 7 bases align to TRBD1. With V trimmed by 6 bases and J by 8 bases, 1 base remained unmatched. The CDR3 length is 10 residues. CDR1 and CDR2 from the germline V gene are DFQATT and SNEGSKA (reference sequence). CDR3 loop: CSAGGKPQHF. CDR3 nucleotide sequence: TGCAGTGCAGGGGGCAAGCCCCAGCATTTT.

The chain carries TRBV19 and TRBJ1-1; D is undetermined. The CDR3 runs 13 residues. The germline V gene has CDR1 LNHDA and CDR2 SQIVND (reference sequence). V was trimmed by 5 bases and J by 1 base, leaving 8 bases between them. CDR3 loop: CASSPPWNTEAFF. The CDR3 bases are TGTGCCAGTAGTCCCCCATGGAACACTGAAGCTTTCTTT.

This clonotype came up many times. The rearrangement links TRBV20-1 to TRBJ1-5; D is unclear. The V gene's germline CDR1 is DFQATT and CDR2 SNEGSKA (reference sequence). V was pared by 3 bases and J by 6 bases, with 12 bases between. The CDR3 sequence is 13 residues long. The CDR3 bases are TGCAGTGCTAGCTATGGGCCCCCTCAGCCCCAGCATTTT. It is translated as CSASYGPPQPQHF.

Ten or more counts support this clonotype. V usage is TRBV19 and J usage is TRBJ1-5, with D unresolved. The length of the CDR3 is 15 residues. The germline gives CDR1 LNHDA, CDR2 SQIVND (reference sequence). V dropped 5 bases and J dropped 7 bases, with 18 bases sitting between them. The CDR3 DNA reads TGTGCCAGTAGTCCCCGAAGGGAGATTGGCCAGCCCCAGCATTTT. Its translation is CASSPRREIGQPQHF.

This clonotype was seen many times. The rearrangement links TRBV24-1 to TRBJ2-7, with TRBD1 identical over 7 bases. The V segment lost 5 bases and the J segment 3 bases; nucleotides outside the gene matches: 6. The CDR3 has 14 residues. Germline values: CDR1 KGHDR, CDR2 SFDVKD. CDR3 nucleotides: TGTGCCACCAGTGGGGGCAGGGGGAACTACGAGCAGTACTTC. It specifies CATSGGRGNYEQYF.

J is TRBJ2-5 and V is TRBV6-1, with 12 bases matching TRBD2. Germline trimming cut 6 bases from V and 5 bases from J; bases unmatched to any gene: 13. The CDR3 has 17 amino acids. Per the germline V gene, CDR1 is MNHNS and CDR2 is SASEGT. CDR3 nucleotides: TGTGCCAGCAGCCGGAGGTCGGCGCTAGCGGGAGGGGAGACCCAGTACTTC. Its protein product is CASSRRSALAGGETQYF.

This clonotype was detected ten times or more. The chain is built from TRBV5-1 and TRBJ2-5; D gene ambiguous. V lost 0 bases to trimming and J lost 3 bases, with 9 bases between them. The CDR3 length is 14 residues. CDR1 SGHRS and CDR2 YFSETQ come from the germline V gene. The CDR3 coding sequence is TGCGCCAGCAGCTTGGGGACCCGGAAAGAGACCCAGTACTTC. It translates to CASSLGTRKETQYF.

This clonotype was picked up many times. The V and J genes are TRBV11-2 and TRBJ1-6, with D hard to call. In germline, CDR1 is SGHAT, CDR2 FQNNGV. The CDR3 runs 17 residues. Trimming pared 5 bases from V and 0 bases from J, leaving 14 bases between. This CDR3 is CASSPWAASSYNSPLHF. Written as DNA, the CDR3 is TGTGCCAGCAGCCCCTGGGCCGCTAGCTCCTATAATTCACCCCTCCACTTT.

Ten or more counts support this clonotype. The CDR3 sequence: CAISESRTENQPQHF. Written as DNA, the CDR3 is TGTGCCATCAGTGAGTCTCGGACAGAGAATCAGCCCCAGCATTTT. This sequence joins TRBV10-3 and TRBJ1-5, with a weak D call TRBD1 (6 bases). The CDR3 runs to 15 residues. The V and J ends lost 0 bases and 4 bases respectively, with 10 bases between them. CDR1 ENHRY and CDR2 SYGVKD come from the germline V gene.

At least ten counts were recorded for this clonotype. The rearrangement joins TRBV5-5 to TRBJ1-5; no clear D gene. Germline lookup yields CDR1 SGHKS and CDR2 YYEKEE (reference sequence). This CDR3 is 11 amino acids long. Trimming shortened V by 4 bases and J by 5 bases, and 4 bases separated the two germline ends. The CDR3 loop is CASSRHQPQHF. The CDR3 DNA reads as TGTGCCAGCAGCCGCCATCAGCCCCAGCATTTT.

The rearrangement uses TRBV6-1 and TRBJ1-1, with TRBD1 matching 7 bases. V lost 6 bases, J lost 4 bases, and 8 bases stayed unmatched. Per the germline V gene, CDR1 is MNHNS and CDR2 is SASEGT. The CDR3 is 14 amino acids. The CDR3 bases are TGTGCCAGCAGACGGACAGGTCTGGGCACTGAAGCTTTCTTT. Translating it yields CASRRTGLGTEAFF.

The CDR3 region has the DNA TGTGCCAGCAGTCGTCCGGTTTTCGGGACAGGGGGCTTTCGGACCCAGTACTTC. It specifies CASSRPVFGTGGFRTQYF. The genes are TRBV28 and TRBJ2-5; 12 nucleotides agree with TRBD1. Germline CDR1 and CDR2: MDHEN and SYDVKM. The ends lost 5 bases at V and 7 bases at J; junction bases unmatched: 17. The CDR3 runs 18 residues. Full variable domain (missing parts from reference TRBV28 and TRBJ2-5): DVKVTQSSRYLVKRTGEKVFLECVQDMDHENMFWYRQDPGLGLRLIYFSYDVKMKEKGDIPEGYSVSREKKERFSLILESASTNQTSMYLCASSRPVFGTGGFRTQYFGPGTRLLVL.

The chain links TRBV19 to TRBJ2-2, with TRBD1 matching over 10 bases. With V trimmed by 6 bases and J by 5 bases, 15 bases remained unmatched. Germline V gene sequence: CDR1 LNHDA, CDR2 SQIVND (reference sequence). CDR3 length: 18 amino acids. CDR3 sequence (DNA): TGTGCCAGTAGCCGTACTCCGGGACAGGGGATTTATACCGGGGAGCTGTTTTTT. Encoded protein: CASSRTPGQGIYTGELFF.